The 5 T cell receptor beta chains below were found in one sample sequenced in a study of identifying expanded T cells in peripheral blood (dated by TCRdb to the late 2010s). The library was prepared using the immunoSEQ multiplex PCR assay. TCRdb obtained this table from immuneACCESS and retained in-frame rearrangements with V and J assigned. These tables miss some clones; where compared with another copy, unresolved V genes account for less than half of the shortfall, and the remainder is unexplained. Present in this sample are roughly 120,000 clones, less than 90% of which were seen just once. 7.5% to 9.5% of the sample is taken by the ten largest. The specimen was blood. These receptors were collected from a person aged 18 to 75 in good health.

This clone was detected only a few times. V and J are TRBV7-7 and TRBJ2-7; a weak D match, TRBD2 (6 bases). The ends were cut back, 3 bases at V and 3 bases at J, with 15 bases in the middle. The length of the CDR3 is 15 residues. Germline V gene data show CDR1 as SSHAT and CDR2 as FNYEAQ (reference sequence). The CDR3 nucleotides read TGTGCCAGCAGCTTGAGTTTGGGGGAGGACTACGAGCAGTACTTC. It specifies CASSLSLGEDYEQYF.

This clone occurred once. The J gene is TRBJ2-1, the V gene TRBV4-3; D not resolved. The length of the CDR3 is 11 residues. Germline loops: CDR1 LGHNA, CDR2 YSLEER. V lost 0 bases, J lost 11 bases, and 5 bases lay in between. This CDR3 reads CASSQDSQQFF. In DNA form, the CDR3 reads TGCGCCAGCAGCCAAGATAGCCAGCAGTTCTTC.

Here the CDR3 reads CASRATGKSYEQYF. CDR3 coding DNA: TGTGCCAGCAGGGCTACAGGGAAGTCCTACGAGCAGTACTTC. This sequence joins TRBV6-1 and TRBJ2-7, with D perhaps matching TRBD1 (6 bases). The V and J ends lost 6 bases and 1 base respectively, with 13 bases between them. The germline V gene encodes CDR1 MNHNS and CDR2 SASEGT. The CDR3 contains 14 residues.

The chain uses TRBV28 and TRBJ2-7; 8 bases line up with TRBD2. Germline CDR1 and CDR2: MDHEN and SYDVKM. This CDR3 region has 13 residues. V was pared by 6 bases and J by 5 bases, with 6 bases of the junction left unmatched. CDR3 sequence reads: CASRGSGRDEQYF. DNA for the CDR3: TGTGCCAGCAGGGGGAGCGGGAGAGACGAGCAGTACTTC.

The V gene is TRBV7-2, the J gene TRBJ2-1, with D maybe TRBD1 (5 bases). V lost 5 bases to trimming and J lost 1 base, with 15 bases between them. The CDR3 sequence is 16 residues long. Germline loops: CDR1 SGHTA, CDR2 FQGNSA. The CDR3 is CASSHEGAVSYNEQFF. The CDR3 bases are TGTGCCAGCAGCCACGAAGGGGCGGTATCCTACAATGAGCAGTTCTTC.